This TCR beta chain originates from a study of quantifying T cell responses using KT2 cells. Turning to the study itself: Reverse transcription used primers in the TCR alpha and beta constant regions. A predetermined fluorescence threshold ended the second PCR, run as a qPCR.

Study-wide points: KT2 sequence counts showed saturation when very many KT2 cells were spiked in.

The sample is PBMC spiked with counted cells of clone KT2. As concerns this clonotype: No antigen is known for it.

The cDNA 3' end received a ligated oligonucleotide with a UMI. An equimolar mix of RC1.1 and RC1.2 primed the beta chain across TRBC1 and TRBC2. MiXCR was run by TCRdb on the UMI-ligation and nested PCR reads, yielding one entry per CDR3 protein. The sample contains roughly 50,000 distinct CDR3 sequences, 9% to 15% of which appear only once. Germline CDR1 is MDHEN and CDR2 is SYDVKM. With 6 bases clipped from V and 2 bases from J, the junction kept 7 bases outside the gene matches. The CDR3 consists of 16 residues. The sequenced sample consisted of PBMCs spiked with cells of the T cell clone KT2. The receptor comes from a human donor. The V and J genes are TRBV28 and TRBJ1-3, with TRBD1 matching 10 bases. The CDR3 is CASSPTGGFAGNTIYF. The CDR3 DNA follows: TGTGCCAGCAGCCCGACAGGGGGCTTTGCTGGAAACACCATATATTTT.